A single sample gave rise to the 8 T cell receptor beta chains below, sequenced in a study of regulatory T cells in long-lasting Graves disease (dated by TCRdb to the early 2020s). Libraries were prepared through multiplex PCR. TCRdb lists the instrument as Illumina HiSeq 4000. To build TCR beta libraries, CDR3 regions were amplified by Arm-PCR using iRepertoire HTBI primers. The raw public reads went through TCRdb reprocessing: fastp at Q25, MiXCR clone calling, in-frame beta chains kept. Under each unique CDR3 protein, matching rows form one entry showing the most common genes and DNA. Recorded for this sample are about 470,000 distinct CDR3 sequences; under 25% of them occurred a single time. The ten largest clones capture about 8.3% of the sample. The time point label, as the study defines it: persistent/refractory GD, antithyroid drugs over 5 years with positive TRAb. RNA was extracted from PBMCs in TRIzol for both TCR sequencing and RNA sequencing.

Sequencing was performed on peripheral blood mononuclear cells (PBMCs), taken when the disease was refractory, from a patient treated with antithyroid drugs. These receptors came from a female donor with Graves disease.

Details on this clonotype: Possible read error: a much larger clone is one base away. The DNA of the CDR3 is TGTGCCAGCAGCTTAGCCAAGGATTCACCCCTCCACTTT. As protein: CASSLAKDSPLHF. The V call is TRBV28, the J call TRBJ1-6; D is unresolved. The CDR3 consists of 13 residues. Trimming stripped 6 bases from V and 8 bases from J, with 11 bases between. Germline CDR1 and CDR2: MDHEN and SYDVKM. Full variable domain (rest looked up from reference TRBV28 and TRBJ1-6): DVKVTQSSRYLVKRTGEKVFLECVQDMDHENMFWYRQDPGLGLRLIYFSYDVKMKEKGDIPEGYSVSREKKERFSLILESASTNQTSMYLCASSLAKDSPLHFGNGTRLTVT.

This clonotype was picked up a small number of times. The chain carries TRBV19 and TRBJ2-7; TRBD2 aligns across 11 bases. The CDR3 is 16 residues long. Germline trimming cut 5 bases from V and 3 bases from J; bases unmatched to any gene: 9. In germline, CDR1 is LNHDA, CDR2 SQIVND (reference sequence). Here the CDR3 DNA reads TGTGCCAGTAGTGCTTCCGGGACTAGCGGTTACTACGAGCAGTACTTC. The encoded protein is CASSASGTSGYYEQYF.

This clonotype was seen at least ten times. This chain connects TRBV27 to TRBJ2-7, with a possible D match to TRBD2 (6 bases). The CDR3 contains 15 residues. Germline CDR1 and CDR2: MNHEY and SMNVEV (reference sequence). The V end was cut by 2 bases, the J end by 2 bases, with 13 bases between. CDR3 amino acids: CASSLGGIAPYEQYF. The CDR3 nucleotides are TGTGCCAGCAGTTTAGGGGGGATTGCGCCCTACGAGCAGTACTTC.

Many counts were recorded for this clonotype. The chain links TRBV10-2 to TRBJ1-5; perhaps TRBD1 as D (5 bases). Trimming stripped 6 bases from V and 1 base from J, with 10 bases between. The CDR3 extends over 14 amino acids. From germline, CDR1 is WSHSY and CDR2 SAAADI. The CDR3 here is CASRGEGSNQPQHF. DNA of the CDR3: TGCGCCAGCAGGGGGGAAGGGAGCAATCAGCCCCAGCATTTT.

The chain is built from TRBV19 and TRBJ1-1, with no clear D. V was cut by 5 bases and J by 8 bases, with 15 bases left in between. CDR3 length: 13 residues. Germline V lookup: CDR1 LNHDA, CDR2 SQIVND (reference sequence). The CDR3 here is CASSVVEGSEAFF. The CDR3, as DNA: TGTGCCAGTAGTGTTGTGGAGGGCTCCGAAGCTTTCTTT.

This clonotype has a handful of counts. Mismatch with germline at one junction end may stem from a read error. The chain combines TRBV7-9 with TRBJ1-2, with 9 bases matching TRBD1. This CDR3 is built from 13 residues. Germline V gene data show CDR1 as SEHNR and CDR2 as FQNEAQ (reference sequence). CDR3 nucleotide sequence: TGTGCCAGCAGCCAACCTGCCGGGACAGGGCCGTACTTC. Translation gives CASSQPAGTGPYF.

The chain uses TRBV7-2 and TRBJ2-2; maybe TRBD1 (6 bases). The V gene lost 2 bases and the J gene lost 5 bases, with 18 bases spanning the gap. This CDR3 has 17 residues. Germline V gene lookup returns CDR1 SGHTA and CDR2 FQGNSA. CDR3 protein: CASSLSPWTAYTGELFF. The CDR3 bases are TGTGCCAGCAGCTTATCTCCTTGGACAGCTTATACCGGGGAGCTGTTTTTT.

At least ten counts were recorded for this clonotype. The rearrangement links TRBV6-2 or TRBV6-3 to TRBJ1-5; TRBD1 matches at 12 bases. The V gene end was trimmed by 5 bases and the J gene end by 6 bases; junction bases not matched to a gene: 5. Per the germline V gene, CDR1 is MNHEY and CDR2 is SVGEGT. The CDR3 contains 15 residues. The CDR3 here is CASSPGTGGLQPQHF. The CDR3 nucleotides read TGTGCCAGCAGTCCCGGGACAGGGGGCCTTCAGCCCCAGCATTTT.